This T cell receptor (beta chain) originates from a study of breast tumors, draining lymph nodes, adjacent tissues. Findings and limits, study-wide: Data only fit, rather than demonstrated, lymph node origin of most tumor T cells.

A single record per CDR3 protein comes from TCRdb applying MiXCR to the multiplex PCR reads. Among fewer than 30,000 distinct CDR3 sequences listed, about 70% were seen once. With regard to this clonotype: Its antigen is unidentified.

CDR1 is DFQATT and CDR2 is SNEGSKA in the germline V gene (reference sequence). The CDR3 extends over 14 amino acids. V lost 1 base to trimming and J lost 6 bases; unmatched junction nucleotides: 6. The source material was tumor-adjacent breast tissue. The rearrangement links TRBV20-1 to TRBJ1-5, with 7 bases aligning to TRBD1. The sequence was obtained from a female donor with breast cancer. Some clones in this sample may be carry-over from other donors' samples. For the CDR3, the DNA is TGCAGTGCTAGAGCCCCAGGGGGGACTCAGCCCCAGCATTTT. It yields the protein CSARAPGGTQPQHF.